This T cell receptor (beta chain) derives from a study of regulatory T cells in long-lasting Graves disease. The CDR3 sequence is 14 residues long. V shed 0 bases and J shed 7 bases, with 12 bases lying between them. CDR1 is SGHRS and CDR2 is YFSETQ in the germline V gene. Time point defined: persistent/refractory GD, antithyroid drugs over 5 years with positive TRAb. There was RNA extracted from PBMCs, and the TCR library was made from it. Staff drew about 10 milliliters of peripheral blood into EDTA tubes. In regard to this clonotype: Its target is unknown.

Arm-PCR with iRepertoire HTBI primers amplified the CDR3 regions for these TCR beta libraries. TCRdb re-called the multiplex PCR reads with MiXCR, one entry per CDR3 protein. The table shows approximately 440,000 distinct CDR3 sequences, with about a quarter occurring only once. Regarding the study as a whole: Persistent Graves' patients showed less TCR diversity than newly diagnosed patients showed. It was in persistent disease that TRBV28, TRBJ1-2 and TRBJ2-5 were favored.

The receptor was isolated from a female donor with Graves disease. Sequenced here: peripheral blood mononuclear cells (PBMCs), sampled when the disease was refractory, from a patient treated with antithyroid drugs. This chain uses TRBV5-1 with TRBJ2-3, with D unclear. In DNA, the CDR3 is TGCGCCAGCAGCTTGGCGTCCCCTGGGAATACGCAGTATTTT. Protein: CASSLASPGNTQYF.